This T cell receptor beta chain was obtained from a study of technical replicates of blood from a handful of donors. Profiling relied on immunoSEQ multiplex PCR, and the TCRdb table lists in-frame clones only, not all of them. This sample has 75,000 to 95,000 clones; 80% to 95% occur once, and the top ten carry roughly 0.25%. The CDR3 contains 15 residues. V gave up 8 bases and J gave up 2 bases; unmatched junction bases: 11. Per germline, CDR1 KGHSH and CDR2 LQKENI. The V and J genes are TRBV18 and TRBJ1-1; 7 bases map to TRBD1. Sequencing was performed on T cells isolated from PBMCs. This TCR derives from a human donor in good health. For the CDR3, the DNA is TGTGCCAGCGCGGAGCGGGCAGGGGGTAACACTGAAGCTTTCTTT. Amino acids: CASAERAGGNTEAFF. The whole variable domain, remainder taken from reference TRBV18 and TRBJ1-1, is NAGVMQNPRHLVRRRGQEARLRCSPMKGHSHVYWYRQLPEEGLKFMVYLQKENIIDESGMPKERFSAEFPKEGPSILRIQQVVRGDSAAYFCASAERAGGNTEAFFGQGTRLTVV.